Here is one T cell receptor (beta chain) with its context. Produced via immunoSEQ multiplex PCR; TCRdb's table is partial and in-frame only. The data contain some 9,000 clones, about 91% of them singletons. Trimming pared 7 bases from V and 4 bases from J, leaving 17 bases between. The germline V gene encodes CDR1 SGHNT and CDR2 YENEEA. The CDR3 spans 14 residues. This record comes from a study of blood T cell repertoires in COVID-19. Study in general: Sample material is recorded as cDNA or gDNA derived from T cells, B-cell-depleted T cells, or PBMCs.

What was sequenced was peripheral blood. This receptor was obtained from a woman in her 50s with active COVID-19. The chain recombines TRBV11-3 with TRBJ2-7; D possibly corresponds to TRBD1 (5 bases). The CDR3 loop is CASISGRVVYEQYF. Written as DNA, the CDR3 is TGTGCCAGCATATCCGGCAGGGTGGTATACGAGCAGTACTTC.